The clone carrying this TCR beta chain was counted ten times or more. Its target is unknown. V was shortened by 2 bases and J by 0 bases, with 9 bases between the two germline ends. In germline, CDR1 is ENHRY, CDR2 SYGVKD. This CDR3 is 15 amino acids long. The data are from a study of CD8+CD57+ T cells in acquired aplastic anemia. At the level of the study: Mean DNA quantity obtained from sorted CD4+ and CD8+ cells was 3 to 4 ug. Study results and limitations: Around 30 was the count of CD8+ CDR3 sequences that patients shared with controls.

Genomic DNA was employed as the template in profiling TCR beta VDJ and CDR3. TCRdb re-derived calls from the reads in MiXCR, one entry per CDR3 protein. Found here are under 150,000 distinct CDR3 sequences, 35% to 50% of them singletons; the top ten hold 8.4%. V usage is TRBV10-3 and J usage is TRBJ2-3; TRBD2 is a possible D gene (5 bases). This TCR derives from a human donor in good health, serving as a control. Sequenced: sorted CD4+, CD8+, or CD8+CD57+ T cells (not recorded which) from PBMCs. The CDR3 spells CAISEGRESTDTQYF. CDR3 nucleotide sequence: TGTGCCATCAGTGAGGGACGGGAAAGCACAGATACGCAGTATTTT.